This T cell receptor beta chain derives from a study of blood T cell repertoires in COVID-19 (TCRdb year 2020). Regarding the complete study: Samples covering the acute and convalescent phases of COVID-19 were provided by collaborators in the United States, Italy and Spain. The dataset comprised deeply sampled blood TCRbeta repertoires from subjects exposed to, actively infected with, or recovered from COVID-19. The samples were drawn from two sources: the first 160 participants of the ongoing ImmuneRACE study, and some 1,300 subjects contributed by 6 global collaborators. The repertoires were made available in a free public database intended to serve as a resource for research on the immune response to SARS-CoV-2. Where available, HLA class I and class II types were obtained from metadata supplied by the sample provider rather than from assay-based typing. Sample metadata almost always included a de-identified subject ID, COVID-19 status, age in years and sex. The material from the prospective study consisted of cDNA or gDNA derived from T cells, B-cell-depleted T cells, or PBMCs.

This clone was recorded a few times. Its antigen is not yet known. Per-nucleotide qualities are absent, and no much larger clonotype sits a single base away. Collaborating institutions collected whole blood in K2EDTA tubes following their own protocols. For TCRbeta analysis, collaborators shipped samples as frozen whole blood, isolated PBMCs, or DNA extracted from either of those sample types. Results the study describes overall, beyond this receptor: Clinical and demographic metadata were provided uncurated, with the amount varying by source and participant.

From the cysteine through the phenylalanine, the CDR3 covers 11 amino acids. Only the CDR3 region is kept as DNA, spanning 33 bases read in frame from base 1. V is pared back by 8 bases and J by 12 bases, with 11 bases lying between the germline termini. The germline V gene encodes CDR1 MNHEY and CDR2 SVGAGI. TCRbeta CDR3 regions were amplified from genomic DNA by means of the immunoSEQ Assay, a bias-controlled multiplex PCR. Per the authors' processing: The number of nucleated cells in each sample was estimated by amplification of reference gene primers within the assay. Sequence reads were collapsed and filtered to measure the absolute abundance of every unique TCRbeta CDR3 rearrangement. For each sample, productive Simpson clonality was calculated as the square root of Simpson's diversity index across productive rearrangements. Entries here come from immuneACCESS through TCRdb and include only in-frame sequences with V and J called. Some clones fail to appear in such tables; in the studies checked, an unresolved V gene covers under half of the shortfall, and the cause of the remainder is unknown. V, J and clone size are taken as reported in that table, and D and trimming were inferred from the DNA itself. The sample profile shows about 130,000 clones; 65% to 90% of them were found once. The ten largest account for over 20% of the sample.

This clonotype was sampled from a woman over 75 with acute or convalescent COVID-19. The chain links TRBV6-5 with TRBJ1-6; the best D guess is TRBD1, with 5 bases matching. Material: peripheral blood. The DNA sequence reads TGTGCCAGCGGGGACTTGGGACCCCTCCACTTT. It translates as CASGDLGPLHF.